These 18 T cell receptor beta chains originate from one sample sequenced in a study of cytomegalovirus exposure and HLA in healthy donors. PCR primers comprised 60 Vbeta and 13 Jbeta primers. Data came from immunoSEQ multiplex PCR; TCRdb stores just in-frame clones and leaves some out. The sample includes 80,000 to 90,000 clones, 75% to 85% of them seen just once. The source material was PBMCs. These receptors all come from a young woman in good health and CMV-seronegative.

This chain uses TRBV28 with TRBJ1-5; D perhaps matches TRBD1 (5 bases). CDR3 size: 14 residues. Trimming removed 2 bases from V and 5 bases from J, with 10 bases in between. Germline-derived CDR1 and CDR2 are MDHEN and SYDVKM. CDR3 protein: CASSLRDRYQPQHF. The CDR3, as DNA: TGTGCCAGCAGTTTAAGAGACAGATATCAGCCCCAGCATTTT.

J is TRBJ1-3 and V is TRBV11-2, with 7 bases lining up with TRBD1. The trim removed 4 bases at V and 2 bases at J, leaving 2 bases unmatched. This CDR3 region has 14 residues. Germline CDR1 SGHAT, CDR2 FQNNGV. Here the CDR3 reads CASSSGTAGNTIYF. CDR3 coding DNA: TGTGCCAGCAGCTCCGGGACAGCTGGAAACACCATATATTTT.

The chain links TRBV5-1 to TRBJ2-7; 13 nucleotides align to TRBD2. V lost 4 bases and J lost 5; bases outside the gene matches: 6. Germline assignment: CDR1 SGHRS and CDR2 YFSETQ. There are 15 residues in the CDR3. The CDR3 DNA is TGCGCCAGCAGCCCGGTAGGACTAGCGGGAGACGAGCAGTACTTC. As protein: CASSPVGLAGDEQYF.

The chain links TRBV29-1 to TRBJ2-6, with a tentative D call TRBD1 (5 bases). V shed 7 bases and J shed 0 bases, with 10 bases lying between them. The CDR3 runs 14 residues. Per the germline V gene, CDR1 is SQVTM and CDR2 is ANQGSEA. The CDR3 DNA follows: TGCAGCGACACAGGAGTCTCTGGGGCCAACGTCCTGACTTTC. As protein: CSDTGVSGANVLTF. The full variable domain, its missing parts supplied by reference TRBV29-1 and TRBJ2-6, is SAVISQKPSRDICQRGTSLTIQCQVDSQVTMMFWYRQQPGQSLTLIATANQGSEATYESGFVIDKFPISRPNLTFSTLTVSNMSPEDSSIYLCSDTGVSGANVLTFGAGSRLTVL.

This clone was counted a single time. The genes are TRBV7-3 and TRBJ1-1; D is ambiguous. Germline V CDR1 and CDR2: SGHTA, FQGTGA. V was trimmed by 2 bases and J by 4 bases, leaving 11 bases between them. The CDR3 consists of 14 residues. The DNA of the CDR3 is TGTGCCAGCAGCTTAGGTAAGGCGGCCACTGAAGCTTTCTTT. Residues: CASSLGKAATEAFF. The full variable domain, its missing parts supplied by reference TRBV7-3 and TRBJ1-1, is GAGVSQTPSNKVTEKGKYVELRCDPISGHTALYWYRQSLGQGPEFLIYFQGTGAADDSGLPNDRFFAVRPEGSVSTLKIQRTERGDSAVYLCASSLGKAATEAFFGQGTRLTVV.

The chain couples TRBV4-2 to TRBJ2-4, with TRBD2 matching over 7 bases. The germline gives CDR1 LGHNA, CDR2 YNFKEQ. This CDR3 is 17 amino acids long. V gave up 1 base and J gave up 5 bases; unmatched junction bases: 11. The CDR3 loop reads CASSQGGAGEWENIQYF. CDR3 nucleotides: TGTGCCAGCAGCCAAGGTGGGGCGGGAGAATGGGAAAACATTCAGTACTTC.

J is TRBJ2-7 and V is TRBV19; D not certain. V lost 5 bases and J lost 0, with 5 bases in between. Germline CDR1 LNHDA, CDR2 SQIVND (reference sequence). The CDR3 is 12 amino acids. CDR3 residues: CASSDTSYEQYF. The CDR3 coding sequence is TGTGCCAGTAGTGACACCTCCTACGAGCAGTACTTC.

Of note for this clone: Other DNA sequences within the sample encode an identical CDR3. The CDR3 coding sequence is TGTGCCAGCAGCTTCGGGAGCTCCTATAATTCACCCCTCCACTTT. Translation: CASSFGSSYNSPLHF. J is TRBJ1-6 and V is TRBV5-4; D not resolved. V was trimmed by 2 bases and J by 0 bases, leaving 6 bases between them. Per germline, CDR1 SGHNT and CDR2 YYREEE (reference sequence). This CDR3 region has 15 residues.

This chain connects TRBV5-4 to TRBJ2-5; tentatively, D is TRBD2 (5 bases). With 0 bases removed from V and 5 bases from J, the gap between germline ends came to 14 bases. CDR3 length: 15 amino acids. Looked up from germline, CDR1 is SGHNT and CDR2 is YYREEE (reference sequence). For the CDR3, the DNA is TGTGCCAGCAGCTTGGACGGTGGGAGCTCGGAGACCCAGTACTTC. It codes for CASSLDGGSSETQYF.

This sequence joins TRBV5-1 and TRBJ2-2; D gene uncertain. Trimming took off 0 bases at V and 8 bases at J, with 8 bases between the two ends. Per the germline V gene, CDR1 is SGHRS and CDR2 is YFSETQ. The CDR3 runs to 13 residues. The CDR3 region has the DNA TGCGCCAGCAGCTTGGCCTACGGGGGGGAGCTGTTTTTT. Protein: CASSLAYGGELFF.

The chain combines TRBV19 with TRBJ2-3; D not certain. The V end was cut by 6 bases, the J end by 0 bases, with 7 bases between. CDR1 LNHDA and CDR2 SQIVND come from the germline V gene (reference sequence). This CDR3 is 13 amino acids long. Here the CDR3 reads CASSHPSTDTQYF. CDR3 coding DNA: TGTGCCAGTAGCCATCCCAGCACAGATACGCAGTATTTT. Complete variable domain (other parts from reference TRBV19 and TRBJ2-3): DGGITQSPKYLFRKEGQNVTLSCEQNLNHDAMYWYRQDPGQGLRLIYYSQIVNDFQKGDIAEGYSVSREKKESFPLTVTSAQKNPTAFYLCASSHPSTDTQYFGPGTRLTVL.

This clone has only a few counts. Other DNA sequences in the sample encode the same CDR3. The chain combines TRBV4-3 with TRBJ2-7, with 12 bases fitting TRBD2. This CDR3 contains 15 residues. Germline trimming cut 3 bases from V and 0 bases from J; bases unmatched to any gene: 0. In germline, CDR1 is LGHNA, CDR2 YSLEER. CDR3 nucleotides: TGCGCCAGCAGCCAGACTAGCGGGAGCTCCTACGAGCAGTACTTC. It is translated as CASSQTSGSSYEQYF.

This chain connects TRBV5-1 to TRBJ2-1; possible D gene TRBD2, 5 bases. The V gene lost 1 base and the J gene lost 0 bases, with 11 bases spanning the gap. Germline V gene data show CDR1 as SGHRS and CDR2 as YFSETQ. CDR3 length equals 16 residues. Here the CDR3 reads CASSLTLASSYNEQFF. CDR3 nucleotides: TGCGCCAGCAGCTTGACCTTAGCGAGCTCCTACAATGAGCAGTTCTTC.

This clone has only one observation. The same CDR3 also results from other DNA sequences found in this sample. The V gene is TRBV18, the J gene TRBJ1-4; D is uncertain. CDR1 is KGHSH, CDR2 LQKENI, per germline. This CDR3 spans 14 amino acids. V dropped 3 bases and J dropped 3 bases, with 8 bases sitting between them. DNA of the CDR3: TGTGCCAGCTCACCTCGTCAGGCTAATGAAAAACTGTTTTTT. Residues: CASSPRQANEKLFF.

The chain couples TRBV5-1 to TRBJ1-6; tentative D call: TRBD1 (5 bases). The length of the CDR3 is 16 residues. From germline, CDR1 is SGHRS and CDR2 YFSETQ. The V end was cut by 4 bases, the J end by 9 bases, with 20 bases between. CDR3 sequence (DNA): TGCGCCAGCAGCCAAAATCCAGGGCATGGCGGTTCACCCCTCCACTTT. It codes for CASSQNPGHGGSPLHF.

This chain links TRBV11-2 with TRBJ2-7, with TRBD1 as a possible D gene (5 bases). The CDR3 is made up of 13 amino acids. Trimming stripped 2 bases from V and 7 bases from J, with 12 bases between. Germline V gene lookup returns CDR1 SGHAT and CDR2 FQNNGV. This CDR3 reads CASSLIGREEQYF. The CDR3 region has the DNA TGTGCCAGCAGCTTAATAGGCAGGGAAGAGCAGTACTTC.

The chain uses TRBV9 and TRBJ2-3; D is undetermined. The CDR3 sequence is 13 residues long. CDR1 and CDR2 from the germline V gene are SGDLS and YYNGEE. The V end was cut by 0 bases, the J end by 3 bases, with 5 bases between. CDR3 in DNA: TGTGCCAGCAGCGTAGTATCGACAGATACGCAGTATTTT. This codes for CASSVVSTDTQYF.

The chain employs TRBV15 and TRBJ2-3; TRBD1 matches 8 bases. In germline, CDR1 is LNHNV, CDR2 YYDKDF (reference sequence). The CDR3 has 17 amino acids. Trimming at V came to 1 base and at J to 0 bases, leaving 6 bases not matched to a gene. The CDR3 reads CATSRGVRQGSTDTQYF. The CDR3 DNA is TGTGCCACCAGCAGAGGAGTGAGACAGGGGAGCACAGATACGCAGTATTTT.